Sequencing of this T cell receptor beta chain was carried out in a study of blood T cell repertoires in COVID-19. Profiled with immunoSEQ multiplex PCR; TCRdb holds only in-frame clones, not every one. The sample contains some 380,000 clones, 90% of which appear only once. Trimming at V came to 4 bases and at J to 4 bases, leaving 8 bases not matched to a gene. CDR1 and CDR2 from the germline V gene are LGHNA and YNFKEQ. The CDR3 loop spans 15 amino acids. The source is a man younger than 35 with active or convalescent COVID-19. This sequence joins TRBV4-2 and TRBJ1-2; 8 positions match TRBD1. The sample comprised peripheral blood. The CDR3 sequence is CASSPDREDLYGYTF. The CDR3 nucleotides read TGTGCCAGCAGCCCGGACAGGGAGGATCTCTATGGCTACACCTTC.